What follows is one T cell receptor (beta chain) and its context. The authors' processing: It was from reference gene primer amplification that nucleated cell counts were estimated. Some clones are missing from TCRdb's copy, which holds only in-frame ones; the method was immunoSEQ multiplex PCR. The V and J calls and clone size are taken from that table; D and trimming were inferred from the DNA. The sample has roughly 410,000 clones, around 89% seen once. The data are from a study of blood T cell repertoires in COVID-19. Study summary: Specimens from acute and convalescent COVID-19 originated in the United States, Italy and Spain.

CDR1 and CDR2 from the germline V gene are MGHRA and YSYEKL. This CDR3 is 15 amino acids long. V was pared by 0 bases and J by 3 bases, with 5 bases of the junction left unmatched. The sample consisted of peripheral blood. This rearrangement joins TRBV4-1 to TRBJ2-7; TRBD1 aligns across 7 bases. The clonotype originates from a woman in her 40s with COVID-19, enrolled during active disease. The CDR3 region has the DNA TGCGCCAGCAGCCAAGAGCCAGGGGGTATCTACGAGCAGTACTTC. As protein: CASSQEPGGIYEQYF.